These 18 T cell receptor beta chains were all obtained from the same sample, sequenced in a study of T cells in Graves' hyperthyroidism and ophthalmopathy. From RNA transcripts, TCR beta CDR3 regions were amplified. Researchers ran a first-round RT-PCR on the TCR CDR3 using the HTBI primer set. TCRdb ran MiXCR on the multiplex PCR reads and lists one entry per CDR3 protein. The top ten hold less than 35% of the sample, which has about 260,000 distinct CDR3 sequences, about 17% seen once. Sequencing was done on a sample of blood. Receptor source: a woman aged 18-29 years with Graves' ophthalmopathy.

In its sample, this clonotype was seen many times. The J gene is TRBJ2-7, the V gene TRBV5-1; no definite D call. In germline, CDR1 is SGHRS, CDR2 YFSETQ. Trimming removed 6 bases at V and 6 bases at J, with 7 bases between. CDR3 length: 10 amino acids. The CDR3 reads CASKLGEQYF. In nucleotides, the CDR3 is TGCGCCAGCAAACTGGGCGAGCAGTACTTC.

This clonotype was counted at least ten times. The chain couples TRBV11-2 to TRBJ2-7, with D maybe TRBD1 (7 bases). V dropped 5 bases and J dropped 2 bases, with 19 bases sitting between them. The CDR3 totals 16 residues. Per the germline V gene, CDR1 is SGHAT and CDR2 is FQNNGV. CDR3 in DNA: TGTGCCAGCAGCCCGAGCGGGTTAGGGGGCACCTACGAGCAGTACTTC. It translates to CASSPSGLGGTYEQYF.

This clonotype was recorded at least ten times. The gene calls are TRBV5-1 and TRBJ1-3; D uncertain. This CDR3 has 13 amino acids. Trimming cost V 3 bases and J 4 bases, with 8 bases left between them. Germline lookup yields CDR1 SGHRS and CDR2 YFSETQ. The CDR3 is CASSSSTGNTIYF. CDR3 bases: TGCGCCAGCAGCTCGTCTACAGGAAACACCATATATTTT.

This clonotype was seen at least ten times. This chain connects TRBV28 to TRBJ2-1; 7 bases map to TRBD2. V dropped 6 bases and J dropped 7; count of bases not matched to a gene: 18. Looked up from germline, CDR1 is MDHEN and CDR2 is SYDVKM. CDR3 size: 17 residues. The CDR3, as DNA: TGTGCCAGCAGCTCATGGGGGGGGGTTCCTCGCCCAAATGAGCAGTTCTTC. It codes for CASSSWGGVPRPNEQFF.

This clonotype was seen ten or more times. This sequence joins TRBV28 and TRBJ1-2; 7 bases fit TRBD1. Trimming cost V 7 bases and J 4 bases; bases outside gene matches: 6. The germline V gene encodes CDR1 MDHEN and CDR2 SYDVKM. CDR3 length equals 13 residues. The CDR3 region is CASTLGTAYGYTF. The CDR3 DNA is TGTGCCAGCACCCTAGGGACAGCCTATGGCTACACCTTC.

Comment on this clonotype: Since a much larger clone is just one base distant, this may be a read error. The rearrangement joins TRBV19 to TRBJ2-5; 8 bases map to TRBD2. Trimming removed 3 bases from V and 5 bases from J; junction bases left unmatched: 11. This CDR3 is built from 16 residues. In germline, CDR1 is LNHDA, CDR2 SQIVND (reference sequence). CDR3 protein: CASSIHSGGAGETQYF. The CDR3 nucleotides read TGTGCCAGTAGTATCCATTCGGGGGGGGCCGGGGAGACCCAGTACTTC.

This clonotype came up many times. V gene TRBV20-1 combines with J gene TRBJ2-7, with 10 positions matching TRBD2. V shed 0 bases, J shed 9 bases, and the junction held 8 bases outside the gene matches. Germline-derived CDR1 and CDR2 are DFQATT and SNEGSKA (reference sequence). The CDR3 runs to 14 residues. The CDR3 here is CSAREESSGGLQYF. In DNA, the CDR3 is TGCAGTGCTAGAGAGGAGTCTAGCGGGGGTTTGCAGTACTTC.

This clonotype was recorded at least ten times. The chain uses TRBV20-1 and TRBJ1-5; possible D gene TRBD1, 6 bases. Germline assignment: CDR1 DFQATT and CDR2 SNEGSKA (reference sequence). This CDR3 has 12 amino acids. Trimming stripped 3 bases from V and 5 bases from J, with 8 bases between. CDR3 amino acids: CSASSGDQPQHF. CDR3 DNA sequence: TGCAGTGCTAGTTCAGGGGATCAGCCCCAGCATTTT.

This clonotype was picked up one time. The chain is built from TRBV6-5 and TRBJ1-5, with 11 bases that match TRBD1. V trimming: 5 bases; J trimming: 7 bases; junction bases outside the gene matches: 22. CDR1 MNHEY and CDR2 SVGAGI come from the germline V gene. This CDR3 region has 20 residues. The CDR3 nucleotides are TGTGCCAGCAGTCACACCAGGGGATCCGGGACAGGGGGAAGTCGGCAGCCCCAGCATTTT. The encoded protein is CASSHTRGSGTGGSRQPQHF.

This clonotype was counted at least ten times. As DNA, the CDR3 is TGTGCCAGCTCACCACGGAGCACCGGGGAGCTGTTTTTT. This gives the protein CASSPRSTGELFF. The rearrangement links TRBV18 to TRBJ2-2, with D unresolved. The CDR3 loop spans 13 amino acids. The V and J ends lost 1 base and 4 bases respectively, with 4 bases between them. Germline lookup yields CDR1 KGHSH and CDR2 LQKENI.

A few counts support this clonotype. V and J are TRBV9 and TRBJ2-2, with D perhaps matching TRBD2 (6 bases). V lost 0 bases, J lost 4 bases, and 10 bases lay in between. The CDR3 sequence is 15 residues long. The germline V gene has CDR1 SGDLS and CDR2 YYNGEE. The CDR3 reads CASSVVGGRTGELFF. For the CDR3, the DNA is TGTGCCAGCAGCGTAGTTGGAGGGCGCACCGGGGAGCTGTTTTTT.

This clonotype was counted a few times. One base away lies a much larger clone, so this may be a sequencing read error. The J gene is TRBJ2-5, the V gene TRBV7-3; 9 nucleotides agree with TRBD2. The CDR3 has 15 amino acids. J lost 5 bases, V lost 8 bases, and 12 bases had no gene match. Germline CDR1 SGHTA, CDR2 FQGTGA. The CDR3 spells CASGNPSGLAETQYF. DNA for the CDR3: TGTGCCAGCGGCAACCCCTCAGGACTAGCGGAGACCCAGTACTTC.

As for this clonotype: Since a much larger clone is just one base distant, this may be a read error. The rearrangement joins TRBV29-1 to TRBJ2-7, with D perhaps TRBD1 (6 bases). The ends were cut back, 3 bases at V and 7 bases at J, with 25 bases in the middle. The CDR3 consists of 16 residues. Germline V gene data show CDR1 as SQVTM and CDR2 as ANQGSEA. The CDR3 nucleotides read TGCAGCGTTGACCACTATGGACAGTCAAGGGCCATTGAGCAGTACTTC. Its translation: CSVDHYGQSRAIEQYF.

J is TRBJ1-2 and V is TRBV29-1; D is ambiguous. V shed 4 bases and J shed 5 bases, with 8 bases lying between them. This CDR3 has 11 residues. CDR1 SQVTM and CDR2 ANQGSEA come from the germline V gene. The DNA of the CDR3 is TGCAGCGTTGGGTCCCAATATGGCTACACCTTC. Translation: CSVGSQYGYTF.

This clonotype was detected many times. This chain links TRBV30 with TRBJ1-3, with D unresolved. CDR3 size: 14 residues. CDR1 is GTSNPN and CDR2 is SVGIG in the germline V gene (reference sequence). Deletions cut 7 bases from V and 2 bases from J, with 15 bases between. This chain's CDR3 is CAYVGWETGNTIYF. The CDR3 DNA reads as TGTGCCTATGTTGGTTGGGAAACTGGAAACACCATATATTTT.

This clonotype was counted ten times or more. This chain links TRBV7-2 with TRBJ2-7; D gene unclear. Trimming pared 5 bases from V and 2 bases from J, leaving 7 bases between. Germline V gene data show CDR1 as SGHTA and CDR2 as FQGNSA. CDR3 length equals 12 residues. The CDR3 loop is CASSPGAYEQYF. Written as DNA, the CDR3 is TGTGCCAGCAGCCCCGGAGCCTACGAGCAGTACTTC.

This clonotype was picked up many times. V usage is TRBV7-2 and J usage is TRBJ2-3; 10 nucleotides agree with TRBD2. The germline V gene encodes CDR1 SGHTA and CDR2 FQGNSA. Trimming took 5 bases from V and 3 from J; bases not matched to a gene: 14. The CDR3 runs to 18 residues. CDR3 residues: CASSLIAGGPRGTDTQYF. The CDR3 coding sequence is TGTGCCAGCAGCCTAATAGCGGGAGGCCCCAGGGGGACAGATACGCAGTATTTT.

This clonotype was picked up many times. The rearrangement joins TRBV20-1 to TRBJ2-1, with 9 bases matching TRBD1. Germline V CDR1 and CDR2: DFQATT, SNEGSKA (reference sequence). V lost 4 bases to trimming and J lost 4 bases; unmatched junction nucleotides: 5. The CDR3 runs 14 residues. This chain's CDR3 is CSAIWGQGYNEQFF. The CDR3 DNA sequence: TGCAGTGCTATCTGGGGACAGGGTTACAATGAGCAGTTCTTC.